A single sample is the source of the 25 T cell receptor beta chains below, sequenced in a study of CD8 T cells in ankylosing spondylitis. MiXCR, run by TCRdb on the 5' RACE reads, gives a single entry per CDR3 protein. The data show about 510,000 distinct CDR3 sequences, approximately 5.3% seen once. Their antigens remain unidentified. General study findings and limits: Eight highly homologous variants formed a TCR beta motif that appeared characteristic of ankylosing spondylitis blood.

The sample taken for sequencing was blood, either unsorted or a sorted T cell fraction (not recorded which). The receptors come from a male donor with ankylosing spondylitis.

Ten or more counts support this clonotype. The chain links TRBV7-2 to TRBJ1-1; the match to TRBD1 covers 11 bases. With 4 bases clipped from V and 5 bases from J, the junction kept 6 bases outside the gene matches. Germline values: CDR1 SGHTA, CDR2 FQGNSA. The CDR3 is 15 residues long. DNA for the CDR3: TGTGCCAGCAGCTACCGGGACAGGGGGATAACTGAAGCTTTCTTT. Translated: CASSYRDRGITEAFF.

The V call is TRBV4-1, the J call TRBJ2-5; 11 bases line up with TRBD2. Germline CDR1 MGHRA, CDR2 YSYEKL. J gave up 5 bases and V 4 bases, and 6 bases lay outside the gene matches. CDR3 length: 15 amino acids. CDR3 region: CASSPTGTSGETQYF. CDR3 DNA: TGCGCCAGCAGCCCAACGGGGACTAGCGGCGAGACCCAGTACTTC.

This clonotype was counted many times. V usage is TRBV29-1 and J usage is TRBJ2-3; D not resolved. The length of the CDR3 is 11 residues. Trimming cost V 4 bases and J 5 bases, with 7 bases left between them. Germline CDR1 reads SQVTM; CDR2 reads ANQGSEA. The CDR3 here is CSVGSVDTQYF. CDR3 nucleotide sequence: TGCAGCGTTGGGAGTGTAGATACGCAGTATTTT.

This clonotype was observed at least ten times. The chain has TRBV10-3 and TRBJ1-2, with 9 positions matching TRBD1. This CDR3 comprises 13 residues. Germline lookup yields CDR1 ENHRY and CDR2 SYGVKD. Trimming removed 6 bases from V and 5 bases from J; junction bases left unmatched: 4. The chain's CDR3 is CAISLQGAYGYTF. The CDR3 nucleotides are TGTGCCATCAGCCTACAGGGGGCTTATGGCTACACCTTC.

This clonotype showed up many times. This chain joins TRBV11-2 and TRBJ1-5; a possible D gene is TRBD1 (6 bases). Trimming pared 0 bases from V and 5 bases from J, leaving 8 bases between. The germline V gene encodes CDR1 SGHAT and CDR2 FQNNGV. This CDR3 contains 14 residues. The CDR3 nucleotides are TGTGCCAGCAGCTTAGATGGGGGCGATCAGCCCCAGCATTTT. Its translation is CASSLDGGDQPQHF.

This clonotype has a count of ten or more. CDR3 sequence: CASSPTQGMNTEAFF. In DNA, the CDR3 is TGCGCCAGCAGCCCCACTCAGGGAATGAACACTGAAGCTTTCTTT. V gene TRBV4-1 combines with J gene TRBJ1-1, with D maybe TRBD1 (5 bases). V was cut by 4 bases and J by 0 bases, with 12 bases left in between. Germline V CDR1 and CDR2: MGHRA, YSYEKL. The CDR3 length is 15 residues.

This clonotype was observed many times. This chain uses TRBV4-2 with TRBJ1-5; no clear D gene. Per germline, CDR1 LGHNA and CDR2 YNFKEQ. V was trimmed by 3 bases and J by 7 bases, leaving 16 bases between them. The CDR3 spans 15 residues. CDR3 nucleotide sequence: TGTGCCAGCAGCCAGTCGACCGACCGTGGGCAGCCCCAGCATTTT. It specifies CASSQSTDRGQPQHF.

The table lists this clonotype with many counts. The genes are TRBV4-3 and TRBJ2-1, with D unresolved. The CDR3 totals 17 residues. Per the germline V gene, CDR1 is LGHNA and CDR2 is YSLEER. V was pared by 0 bases and J by 3 bases, with 15 bases between. CDR3: CASSQDLGENYYNEQFF. CDR3 DNA sequence: TGCGCCAGCAGCCAAGATCTTGGGGAAAACTACTACAATGAGCAGTTCTTC.

This clonotype was picked up many times. The genes are TRBV5-1 and TRBJ2-1, with D perhaps TRBD1 (5 bases). This CDR3 spans 16 amino acids. The germline V and J ends were trimmed by 3 bases and 7 bases, with 20 bases remaining between them. Germline V gene sequence: CDR1 SGHRS, CDR2 YFSETQ. In nucleotides, the CDR3 is TGCGCCAGCAGCTGGACACCGAATCCGGTGCGAAATGAGCAGTTCTTC. It is translated as CASSWTPNPVRNEQFF.

This clonotype was detected ten times or more. The chain links TRBV20-1 to TRBJ2-4; TRBD2 agrees at 7 bases. The CDR3 totals 15 residues. The trim removed 0 bases at V and 6 bases at J, leaving 8 bases unmatched. Germline CDR1 and CDR2: DFQATT and SNEGSKA (reference sequence). The CDR3 sequence: CSARDYRGDGNIQYF. The CDR3 nucleotides read TGCAGTGCTAGAGATTATCGGGGGGATGGAAACATTCAGTACTTC.

This clonotype was detected a few times. The CDR3 region is CASSFRVKATQYF. As DNA, the CDR3 is TGTGCCAGCAGTTTTAGGGTTAAGGCGACCCAGTACTTC. The gene calls are TRBV28 and TRBJ2-5; D call uncertain. This CDR3 has 13 residues. Trimming took off 3 bases at V and 7 bases at J, with 12 bases between the two ends. Germline V gives CDR1 MDHEN, CDR2 SYDVKM.

The chain uses TRBV18 and TRBJ2-5; D may match TRBD1 or TRBD2 (5 bases each). CDR3 length equals 15 residues. V lost 2 bases and J lost 7, with 17 bases in between. Germline V gene sequence: CDR1 KGHSH, CDR2 LQKENI. The CDR3 bases are TGTGCCAGCTCACCAAGTAGAGGACATGCGGGGACCCAGTACTTC. Translated, it gives CASSPSRGHAGTQYF.

This clonotype was counted many times. V gene TRBV5-1 combines with J gene TRBJ1-4; TRBD1 might be the D (5 bases). Trimming took 2 bases from V and 4 from J, leaving 9 bases between them. Germline CDR1 and CDR2: SGHRS and YFSETQ. The CDR3 is 14 residues long. CDR3 in amino acids: CASSFAGINEKLFF. CDR3 nucleotides: TGCGCCAGCAGCTTCGCAGGGATTAATGAAAAACTGTTTTTT.

This clonotype has a handful of counts. The V call is TRBV28, the J call TRBJ1-4; the D gene is possibly TRBD1 (5 bases). CDR3 length equals 15 residues. The germline V and J ends were trimmed by 7 bases and 3 bases, with 15 bases remaining between them. Germline assignment: CDR1 MDHEN and CDR2 SYDVKM. The CDR3: CASTQFRASNEKLFF. The CDR3, as DNA: TGTGCCAGCACCCAATTCAGGGCCTCTAATGAAAAACTGTTTTTT.

V and J are TRBV27 and TRBJ2-2, with TRBD1 matching over 8 bases. The CDR3 consists of 16 residues. Germline V lookup: CDR1 MNHEY, CDR2 SMNVEV (reference sequence). V shed 3 bases, J shed 1 base, and the junction held 4 bases outside the gene matches. The CDR3: CASSFGDRMNTGELFF. DNA for the CDR3: TGTGCCAGCAGTTTCGGGGACAGGATGAACACCGGGGAGCTGTTTTTT.

This clonotype turned up a few times. In DNA, the CDR3 is TGTGCCTGGACCTGGGGTAGCAATCAGCCCCAGCATTTT. Translation: CAWTWGSNQPQHF. This chain links TRBV30 with TRBJ1-5; D call uncertain. V lost 4 bases and J lost 0, with 7 bases in between. The CDR3 contains 13 residues. CDR1 and CDR2 from the germline V gene are GTSNPN and SVGIG (reference sequence).

This clonotype was seen at least ten times. The chain has TRBV9 and TRBJ1-3; D is unclear. From germline, CDR1 is SGDLS and CDR2 YYNGEE. Trimming removed 3 bases from V and 0 bases from J, with 16 bases in between. This CDR3 region has 17 residues. DNA for the CDR3: TGTGCCAGCAGCGCCACGTTGGTAGCGTTCTCTGGAAACACCATATATTTT. Its translation: CASSATLVAFSGNTIYF.

This clonotype was counted a few times. V gene TRBV11-2 combines with J gene TRBJ2-1; TRBD1 matches 7 bases. CDR1 SGHAT and CDR2 FQNNGV come from the germline V gene. Unmatched junction bases numbered 17, after V lost 5 bases and J lost 4 bases. There are 18 residues in the CDR3. CDR3 in DNA: TGTGCCAGCAGCCTGCAGACAGGGCTTGTTCCCGATTACAATGAGCAGTTCTTC. Translated: CASSLQTGLVPDYNEQFF.

The rearrangement links TRBV4-1 to TRBJ2-4; a weak D match, TRBD1 (6 bases). The ends were cut back, 2 bases at V and 0 bases at J, with 14 bases in the middle. Germline CDR1 MGHRA, CDR2 YSYEKL. There are 17 residues in the CDR3. CDR3: CASSQRMGATAKNIQYF. DNA for the CDR3: TGCGCCAGCAGCCAACGTATGGGGGCGACAGCCAAAAACATTCAGTACTTC.

This clonotype has ten or more counts. This chain connects TRBV6-1 to TRBJ2-7; D is ambiguous. V lost 6 bases and J 0 bases, leaving 12 bases between the germline ends. CDR3 size: 14 residues. Per the germline V gene, CDR1 is MNHNS and CDR2 is SASEGT. CDR3 nucleotide sequence: TGTGCCAGCAGGAAGGCGGCGTACTCCTACGAGCAGTACTTC. Protein sequence: CASRKAAYSYEQYF.

This clonotype came up many times. The chain is built from TRBV28 and TRBJ2-4, with 8 bases that match TRBD2. Germline V gene sequence: CDR1 MDHEN, CDR2 SYDVKM. This CDR3 is 19 amino acids long. The J segment lost 0 bases and the V segment lost 8 bases, leaving 18 bases of the junction unmatched. The CDR3 protein is CASENAGGFTTLAKNIQYF. The DNA of the CDR3 is TGTGCCAGCGAGAATGCGGGGGGCTTTACCACCTTAGCCAAAAACATTCAGTACTTC.

This chain connects TRBV10-3 to TRBJ2-1; 10 bases align to TRBD1. CDR1 and CDR2 (germline): ENHRY, SYGVKD. V shed 4 bases, J shed 3 bases, and the junction held 6 bases outside the gene matches. CDR3 size: 16 residues. In nucleotides, the CDR3 is TGTGCCATCAGTGCGGGGAGGGACAGGGGCTACAATGAGCAGTTCTTC. It specifies CAISAGRDRGYNEQFF.

The chain uses TRBV6-1 and TRBJ2-5; no firm D call. This CDR3 has 13 residues. Germline CDR1 MNHNS, CDR2 SASEGT. V was shortened by 10 bases and J by 7 bases, with 19 bases between the two germline ends. The CDR3 protein is CAIPISPPGTQYF. DNA of the CDR3: TGTGCCATCCCGATCTCCCCCCCAGGGACCCAGTACTTC.

In its sample, this clonotype was seen many times. This chain joins TRBV5-1 and TRBJ1-1; D gene ambiguous. This CDR3 has 14 residues. The germline CDR1 and CDR2 sequences are SGHRS and YFSETQ. V dropped 0 bases and J dropped 4 bases, with 10 bases sitting between them. The CDR3, as DNA: TGCGCCAGCAGCTTGGAGCCCGGGCGCACTGAAGCTTTCTTT. Translating gives CASSLEPGRTEAFF.

At least ten counts were recorded for this clonotype. Written as DNA, the CDR3 is TGCAGCGTTTCGGGAGAAGCCTATGGCTACACCTTC. Translating it yields CSVSGEAYGYTF. The chain combines TRBV29-1 with TRBJ1-2; D unresolved. The CDR3 has 12 residues. Deletions cut 5 bases from V and 4 bases from J, with 11 bases between. Germline V gene sequence: CDR1 SQVTM, CDR2 ANQGSEA.